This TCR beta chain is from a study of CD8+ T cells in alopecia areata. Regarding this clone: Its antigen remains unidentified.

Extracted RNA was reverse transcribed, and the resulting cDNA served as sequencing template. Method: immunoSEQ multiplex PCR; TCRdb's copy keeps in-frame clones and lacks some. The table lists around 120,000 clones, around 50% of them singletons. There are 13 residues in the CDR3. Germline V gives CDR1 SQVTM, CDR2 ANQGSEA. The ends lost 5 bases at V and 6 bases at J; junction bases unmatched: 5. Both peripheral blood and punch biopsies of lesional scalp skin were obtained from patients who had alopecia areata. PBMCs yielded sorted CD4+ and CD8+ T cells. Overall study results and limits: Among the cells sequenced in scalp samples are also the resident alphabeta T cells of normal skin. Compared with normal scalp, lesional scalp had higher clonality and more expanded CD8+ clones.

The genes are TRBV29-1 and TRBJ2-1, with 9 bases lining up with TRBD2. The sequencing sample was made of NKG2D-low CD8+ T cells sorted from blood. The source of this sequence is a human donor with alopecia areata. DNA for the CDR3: TGCAGCGTTCTAGCGGGGTCAGGCAATGAGCAGTTCTTC. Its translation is CSVLAGSGNEQFF.